This T cell receptor beta chain was recovered during a study of T cells in localized non-small cell lung cancer. Findings of the study overall: Owing to sequencing of a solitary tumor region, heterogeneity cannot be discounted.

A note on this clone: Its antigen is still unknown.

Here immunoSEQ multiplex PCR was the method, and the copy in TCRdb shows in-frame clones only, minus some. The sample includes about 79,000 clones, more than 75% of them seen just once. After removal of 2 bases from V and 7 bases from J, the junction contained 9 bases not matched to a gene. This CDR3 has 15 residues. Germline V lookup: CDR1 SGHNT, CDR2 YYREEE (reference sequence). This chain uses TRBV5-4 with TRBJ2-1; 7 bases fit TRBD1. The source material was peripheral blood, sampled before any cancer treatment. The sequence was obtained from a woman between 40 and 69 years old with stage I squamous cell lung carcinoma. DNA of the CDR3: TGTGCCAGCAGCTTCGACAGGGCTTTTAATAATGAGCAGTTCTTC. Its protein product is CASSFDRAFNNEQFF.